Below, 15 T cell receptor beta chains from the same sample are listed, as sequenced in a study of T-cell reconstitution after alpha-beta-depleted transplantation in children. Preparation of the TCRbeta library was carried out with unique molecular identifiers. TCRdb passed the PCR reads through MiXCR, listing each CDR3 protein once. The sample records about 610,000 distinct CDR3 sequences, about 10% being singletons. Specimen: PBMCs from the stem cell graft donor, collected from the stem cell graft. Receptors were obtained from a human donor who donated a stem cell graft to a child with acute myeloid leukemia.

The chain couples TRBV6-1 to TRBJ2-5, with 11 positions matching TRBD2. The V segment lost 7 bases and the J segment 5 bases; nucleotides outside the gene matches: 15. Germline V gene lookup returns CDR1 MNHNS and CDR2 SASEGT. CDR3 length: 17 amino acids. The CDR3 sequence: CASTAGTSGSVLETQYF. The CDR3 DNA reads TGTGCCAGCACCGCGGGCACTAGCGGGAGTGTTTTGGAGACCCAGTACTTC.

About this clonotype itself: At one boundary the junction diverges from the germline segment, which might be a read error. This chain links TRBV4-3 with TRBJ2-4; TRBD2 matches 9 bases. The CDR3 is 14 residues long. The germline V gene has CDR1 LGHNA and CDR2 YSLEER. The CDR3 is CASSQGLAVPPGDF. DNA of the CDR3: TGCGCCAGCAGCCAAGGACTAGCGGTACCCCCGGGGGACTTC.

The chain recombines TRBV28 with TRBJ2-1, with 10 bases matching TRBD2. Per germline, CDR1 MDHEN and CDR2 SYDVKM. The ends lost 6 bases at V and 8 bases at J; junction bases unmatched: 13. The CDR3 runs to 16 residues. CDR3 sequence (DNA): TGTGCCAGCAGGCCCCTACTAGCGGGGTCGTGGGATGAGCAGTTCTTC. Translating it yields CASRPLLAGSWDEQFF.

This clonotype was seen at least ten times. The V gene is TRBV3-1, the J gene TRBJ2-1, with 11 bases that match TRBD2. With 1 base clipped from V and 8 bases from J, the junction kept 4 bases outside the gene matches. The CDR3 sequence is 15 residues long. Germline loops: CDR1 LGHDT, CDR2 YNNKEL (reference sequence). The DNA for the CDR3 is TGTGCCAGCAGCCAAGTAGCGGGAGGGCCCTATGAGCAGTTCTTC. It codes for CASSQVAGGPYEQFF.

J is TRBJ2-3 and V is TRBV6-6, with D perhaps matching TRBD1 (5 bases). Between the trimmed V and J ends, which lost 2 bases and 2 bases, there was a span of 5 bases. The CDR3 extends over 13 amino acids. Germline V lookup: CDR1 MNHNY, CDR2 SVGAGI (reference sequence). This chain's CDR3 is CASSYGATDTQYF. CDR3 bases: TGTGCCAGCAGTTACGGGGCCACAGATACGCAGTATTTT.

This clonotype was counted at least ten times. The rearrangement links TRBV6-2 or TRBV6-3 to TRBJ1-1; D not certain. Looked up from germline, CDR1 is MNHEY and CDR2 is SVGEGT. The CDR3 spans 17 residues. V was trimmed by 2 bases and J by 0 bases, leaving 16 bases between them. CDR3 region: CASSYASRRLLNTEAFF. The CDR3 region has the DNA TGTGCCAGCAGTTACGCGAGCCGAAGATTGCTGAACACTGAAGCTTTCTTT.

This clonotype was seen a few times. This chain connects TRBV7-8 to TRBJ2-7, with D hard to call. The V end lost 4 bases, the J end lost 6 bases, and 7 bases lay between the germline ends. This CDR3 is built from 11 residues. Germline CDR1 and CDR2: SGHVS and FQNEAQ. The CDR3 sequence is CASSSQFEQYF. CDR3 coding DNA: TGTGCCAGCAGCTCTCAATTCGAGCAGTACTTC.

This clonotype was picked up many times. V is TRBV20-1 and J is TRBJ2-7; D is ambiguous. This CDR3 spans 14 amino acids. Trimming left V 6 bases short and J 3 bases short, with 18 bases between. Germline values: CDR1 DFQATT, CDR2 SNEGSKA (reference sequence). The CDR3 nucleotides read TGCAGTGCCCACGGGCGGAAAGCCGGCTACGAGCAGTACTTC. This gives the protein CSAHGRKAGYEQYF.

The rearrangement joins TRBV12-3 or TRBV12-4 to TRBJ1-5; D call uncertain. Trimming pared 1 base from V and 7 bases from J, leaving 5 bases between. This CDR3 comprises 12 residues. CDR3: CASSLDVQPQHF. The CDR3, as DNA: TGTGCCAGCAGTTTAGACGTCCAGCCCCAGCATTTT.

This clonotype was observed a handful of times. The V and J genes are TRBV9 and TRBJ2-1; D ambiguous. With 4 bases removed from V and 7 bases from J, the gap between germline ends came to 18 bases. This CDR3 contains 15 residues. Germline values: CDR1 SGDLS, CDR2 YYNGEE. CDR3 DNA sequence: TGTGCCAGCAGCCCTCGATGGCCCAGTCATAATGAGCAGTTCTTC. Its translation is CASSPRWPSHNEQFF.

This clonotype was counted many times. The V and J genes are TRBV20-1 and TRBJ1-1; 8 bases line up with TRBD1. The CDR3 is 13 amino acids. Germline CDR1 reads DFQATT; CDR2 reads SNEGSKA (reference sequence). V lost 5 bases to trimming and J lost 4 bases; unmatched junction nucleotides: 6. In DNA form, the CDR3 reads TGCAGTGCTGCAGGACAGGGTGTCACTGAAGCTTTCTTT. The encoded protein is CSAAGQGVTEAFF.

The chain is built from TRBV5-1 and TRBJ2-3, with 9 bases aligning to TRBD2. The J segment lost 1 base and the V segment lost 5 bases, leaving 8 bases of the junction unmatched. This CDR3 comprises 16 residues. CDR1 and CDR2 from the germline V gene are SGHRS and YFSETQ. The CDR3 DNA reads as TGCGCCAGCAGTTTTAGCGGGAGTCTTCGCACAGATACGCAGTATTTT. Translated, it gives CASSFSGSLRTDTQYF.

The V and J genes are TRBV20-1 and TRBJ2-3, with 7 bases that match TRBD1. J was trimmed by 0 bases and V by 8 bases; bases with no gene match: 11. CDR3 length: 15 residues. Germline lookup yields CDR1 DFQATT and CDR2 SNEGSKA (reference sequence). CDR3 residues: CSRRIRTGSTDTQYF. CDR3 in DNA: TGCAGTAGACGGATTCGGACAGGTAGCACAGATACGCAGTATTTT.

This clonotype was observed a handful of times. The rearrangement joins TRBV7-9 to TRBJ2-2, with a possible D match to TRBD2 (5 bases). In germline, CDR1 is SEHNR, CDR2 FQNEAQ (reference sequence). V was shortened by 1 base and J by 0 bases, with 9 bases between the two germline ends. The CDR3 is made up of 16 amino acids. CDR3 residues: CASSLGGYANTGELFF. For the CDR3, the DNA is TGTGCCAGCAGCTTAGGCGGGTACGCGAACACCGGGGAGCTGTTTTTT.

The chain combines TRBV18 with TRBJ2-1, with no clear D. The ends were cut back, 3 bases at V and 6 bases at J, with 15 bases in the middle. CDR3 length: 15 residues. CDR1 is KGHSH and CDR2 is LQKENI in the germline V gene. The DNA of the CDR3 is TGTGCCAGCTCACCCCCTGAAGGGTTAGGCAATGAGCAGTTCTTC. It specifies CASSPPEGLGNEQFF.